The rows below give T cell receptor beta chains drawn from one sample of a study of OX40 agonist ivuxolimab in advanced cancers. Sequencing used immunoSEQ multiplex PCR; TCRdb keeps in-frame clones, though not all of them. The data contain about 61,000 clones, about 92% of them singletons. Sequencing was performed on CD4+ or CD8+ T cells sorted from blood, taken in a trial of the OX40 agonist ivuxolimab. The receptors were gathered from an adult with an advanced solid tumor such as melanoma, head and neck, liver or kidney cancer. CDR3s leave out the opening cysteine and the closing phenylalanine or tryptophan. Each record gives: V gene, J gene, CDR3 protein.

>TRBV30|TRBJ1-6
AWSQGQANSPLH
>TRBV7-9|TRBJ1-2
ASSSDRTGGGDGYT
>TRBV7-8|TRBJ2-1
ASTQRGRNEQF
>TRBV29-1|TRBJ2-5
SAGRSGVGETQY
>TRBV2|TRBJ2-3
ASSRDSYTDTQY
>TRBV27|TRBJ2-3
ASSPTGTSESYTDTQY
>TRBV5-4|TRBJ2-7
ASSLGQRAHYEQY
>TRBV25-1|TRBJ1-4
ASSEYGNEKLF
>TRBV12-5|TRBJ1-5
ASGLVQVSNQPQH
>TRBV27|TRBJ1-5
ASSLTGQGANQPQH
>TRBV14|TRBJ2-5
ASSQDWGIGGETQY
>TRBV30|TRBJ2-7
AVYTGLRYEQY
>TRBV11-3|TRBJ2-1
ASSFGVSSYNEQF
>TRBV6-1|TRBJ1-5
ASKFTTSNQPQH
>TRBV28|TRBJ2-7
ATEAGGAFYEQY
>TRBV5-5|TRBJ1-2
ASSSWPGSNYGYT
>TRBV6-1|TRBJ1-5
ASSKRTGNQPQH
>TRBV4-1|TRBJ1-5
ASSQREALNQPQH
>TRBV6-1|TRBJ2-7
ASSAEPGQEGYEQY
>TRBV7-8|TRBJ1-5
ASSLGQGVNQPQH
>TRBV7-9|TRBJ2-1
ASSFSRDNEQF
>TRBV6-8|TRBJ2-1
ASSARFKREGLNEQF
>TRBV5-4|TRBJ2-5
ASSYPGLQETQY
>TRBV15|TRBJ2-1
ATSRGRRGYNEQF
>TRBV4-1|TRBJ2-1
ASNLRYRGLDEQF
>TRBV6-5|TRBJ1-5
ASSYRGYNQPQH
>TRBV7-8|TRBJ1-5
ASSLWGGSNQPQH
>TRBV27|TRBJ2-1
ASSFVSSRGGNEQF
>TRBV7-6|TRBJ2-6
ASSLVTPSGANVLT
>TRBV30|TRBJ1-1
AWSPTENTEAF
>TRBV9|TRBJ1-5
ASSVAGTPNQPQH
>TRBV28|TRBJ2-3
ASGYTQY
>TRBV19|TRBJ1-1
ASSVTGTNTEAF
>TRBV28|TRBJ2-7
ASSFGPYEQY
>TRBV28|TRBJ2-7
ASSFQDILAGVSYEQY
>TRBV6-5|TRBJ1-1
ASSVRGAWNTEAF
>TRBV6-6|TRBJ1-3
ASSSETTPGNTIY
>TRBV6-6|TRBJ1-1
ASSYSEQGGTEAF
>TRBV27|TRBJ2-3
ASSFLEVVGTDTQY
>TRBV28|TRBJ2-2
ASSQGSTGELF
>TRBV4-2|TRBJ1-2
ASSQVFVYT
>TRBV5-1|TRBJ2-7
ASSLGTGGGSYEQY
>TRBV11-3|TRBJ1-5
ASSPHRSVALSNQPQH
>TRBV6-5|TRBJ1-5
ASSPMTGGPQH
>TRBV9|TRBJ1-3
ASSEEGAAGNTIY
>TRBV29-1|TRBJ1-3
SVVGGFENTIY
>TRBV9|TRBJ2-2
ASSAAGELF
>TRBV28|TRBJ1-3
ASRQPPHSGNTIY
>TRBV2|TRBJ2-3
ASSDFVWTSGGPTDTQY